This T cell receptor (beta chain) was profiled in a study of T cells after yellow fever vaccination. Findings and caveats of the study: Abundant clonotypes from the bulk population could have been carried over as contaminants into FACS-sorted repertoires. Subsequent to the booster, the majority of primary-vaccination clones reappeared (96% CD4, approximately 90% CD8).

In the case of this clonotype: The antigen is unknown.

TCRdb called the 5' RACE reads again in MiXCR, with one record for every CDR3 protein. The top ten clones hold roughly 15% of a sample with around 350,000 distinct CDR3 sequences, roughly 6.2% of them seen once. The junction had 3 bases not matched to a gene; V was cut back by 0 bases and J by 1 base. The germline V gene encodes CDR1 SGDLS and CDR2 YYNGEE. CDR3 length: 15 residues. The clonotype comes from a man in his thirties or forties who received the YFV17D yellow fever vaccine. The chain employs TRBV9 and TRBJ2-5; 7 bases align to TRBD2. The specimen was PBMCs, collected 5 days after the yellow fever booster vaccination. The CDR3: CASSVGGGPQETQYF. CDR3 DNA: TGTGCCAGCAGCGTAGGGGGGGGTCCCCAAGAGACCCAGTACTTC.